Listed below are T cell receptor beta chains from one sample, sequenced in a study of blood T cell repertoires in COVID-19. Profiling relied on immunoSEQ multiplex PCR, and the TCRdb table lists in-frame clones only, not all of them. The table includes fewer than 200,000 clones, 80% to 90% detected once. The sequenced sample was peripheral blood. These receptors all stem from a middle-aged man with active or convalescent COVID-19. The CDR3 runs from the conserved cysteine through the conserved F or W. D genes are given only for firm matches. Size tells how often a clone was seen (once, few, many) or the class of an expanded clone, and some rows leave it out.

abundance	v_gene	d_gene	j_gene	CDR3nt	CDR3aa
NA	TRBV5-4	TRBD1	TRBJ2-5	TGTGCCAGCAGCTTGGACAGGGGGCTAGAGACCCAGTACTTC	CASSLDRGLETQYF
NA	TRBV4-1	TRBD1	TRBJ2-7	TGCGCCAGCAGCCAAGGACCAACAGGGGGCGAGCAGTACTTC	CASSQGPTGGEQYF
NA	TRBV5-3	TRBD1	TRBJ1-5	TGTGCCAGAAGCGGACGGACAGGGGGCTTCAAGCCCCAGCATTTT	CARSGRTGGFKPQHF
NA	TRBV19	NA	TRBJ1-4	TGTGCCAGTAGTATAGGGGCCCCGGGGGGGTCCCCTGAAAAACTGTTTTTT	CASSIGAPGGSPEKLFF
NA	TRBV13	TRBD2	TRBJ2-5	TGTGCCAGCAGCTCCTTATTGGGAGGGGTATTTCGAGAGACCCAGTACTTC	CASSSLLGGVFRETQYF
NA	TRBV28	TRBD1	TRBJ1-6	TGTGCCAGCAGTTTTGTGACAGGGGATTCACCCCTCCACTTT	CASSFVTGDSPLHF
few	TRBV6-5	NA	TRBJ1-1	TGTGCCAGCAGTTTGTATGAGGGAGTCACTGAAGCTTTCTTT	CASSLYEGVTEAFF
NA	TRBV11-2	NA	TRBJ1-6	TGTGCCAGCAGCAGAGGCCTCCTAGACAATTCACCCCTCCACTTT	CASSRGLLDNSPLHF
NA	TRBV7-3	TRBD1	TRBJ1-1	TGTGCCAGCAGCTTAACGGGACAGGGTGTCACTGAAGCTTTCTTT	CASSLTGQGVTEAFF
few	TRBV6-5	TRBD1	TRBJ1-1	TGTGCCAGCAGTTCAGGGGGCAGGAACACTGAAGCTTTCTTT	CASSSGGRNTEAFF
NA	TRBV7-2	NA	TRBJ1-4	TGTGCCAGCAGCCGGGGAGGGTGGAATGAAAAACTGTTTTTT	CASSRGGWNEKLFF
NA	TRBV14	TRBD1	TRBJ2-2	TGTGCCAGCAGCCCTGGAAGGGGGCTTACCATCACGAACACCGGGGAGCTGTTTTTT	CASSPGRGLTITNTGELFF
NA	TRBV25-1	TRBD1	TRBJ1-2	TGTGCCAGCAGTGAAACCGGGACAGTCTATGGCTACACCTTC	CASSETGTVYGYTF
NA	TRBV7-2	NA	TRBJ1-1	TGTGCCAGCAGCTTAGATCGCGGGAGGGAAGCTTTCTTT	CASSLDRGREAFF
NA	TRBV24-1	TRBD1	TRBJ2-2	TGTGCCACGTCGGACAGGGGGCCGAACACCGGGGAGCTGTTTTTT	CATSDRGPNTGELFF
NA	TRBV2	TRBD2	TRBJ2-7	TGTGCCAGCAGTAACCCTAGCGGGGGTTCCTACGAGCAGTACTTC	CASSNPSGGSYEQYF
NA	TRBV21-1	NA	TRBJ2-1	TGTGCCAGCAGTCCCGATCGACTAGCGGGAGGGCCGTGTGAGCAGTTCTTC	CASSPDRLAGGPCEQFF
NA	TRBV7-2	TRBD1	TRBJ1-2	TGTGCCAGCAGCTTAGCCAGGGGGTGGGATAACTATGGCTACACCTTC	CASSLARGWDNYGYTF